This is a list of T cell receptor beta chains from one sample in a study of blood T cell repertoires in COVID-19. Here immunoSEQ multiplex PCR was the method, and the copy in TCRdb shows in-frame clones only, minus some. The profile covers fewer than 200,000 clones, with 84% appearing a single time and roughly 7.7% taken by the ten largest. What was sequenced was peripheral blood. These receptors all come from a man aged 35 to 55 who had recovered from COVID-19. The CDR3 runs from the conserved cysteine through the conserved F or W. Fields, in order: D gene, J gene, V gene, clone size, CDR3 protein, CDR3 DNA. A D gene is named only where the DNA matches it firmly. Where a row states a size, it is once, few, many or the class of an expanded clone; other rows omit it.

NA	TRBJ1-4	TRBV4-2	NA	CASSQGGQQGEKLFF	TGTGCCAGCAGCCAAGGGGGGCAACAGGGTGAAAAACTGTTTTTT
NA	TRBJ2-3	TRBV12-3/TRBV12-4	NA	CASRGPKDTQYF	TGTGCCAGCAGGGGGCCTAAAGATACGCAGTATTTT
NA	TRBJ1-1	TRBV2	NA	CASSAGGASTEAFF	TGTGCCAGCAGTGCTGGGGGGGCGAGCACTGAAGCTTTCTTT
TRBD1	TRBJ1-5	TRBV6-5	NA	CASSQAGQNQPQHF	TGTGCCAGCAGCCAGGCGGGACAGAATCAGCCCCAGCATTTT
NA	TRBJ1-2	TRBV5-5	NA	CASSPEGPGYTF	TGTGCCAGCAGCCCGGAGGGGCCCGGCTACACCTTC
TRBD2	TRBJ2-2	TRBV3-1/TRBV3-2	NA	CASRLMTSGRTGELFF	TGTGCCAGCAGACTGATGACTAGCGGGAGAACCGGGGAGCTGTTTTTT
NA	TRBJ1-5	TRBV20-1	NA	CSASGGGGQPQHF	TGCAGTGCTAGTGGGGGGGGAGGGCAGCCCCAGCATTTT
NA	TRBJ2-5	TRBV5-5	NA	CASSLGGAETQYF	TGTGCCAGCAGCTTGGGGGGAGCGGAGACCCAGTACTTC
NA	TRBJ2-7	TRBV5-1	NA	CASSPVLGGPSGEQYF	TGCGCCAGCAGCCCCGTGTTGGGGGGTCCCAGTGGGGAGCAGTACTTC
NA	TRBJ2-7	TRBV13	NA	CASSFGDTTYEQYF	TGTGCCAGCAGCTTCGGGGACACGACCTACGAGCAGTACTTC
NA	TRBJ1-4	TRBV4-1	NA	CASSQGGRAGEKLFF	TGCGCCAGCAGCCAAGGGGGCAGGGCAGGTGAAAAACTGTTTTTT
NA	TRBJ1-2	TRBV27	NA	CASSLFIGTFNYGYTF	TGTGCCAGCAGTCTTTTCATCGGGACATTTAACTATGGCTACACCTTC
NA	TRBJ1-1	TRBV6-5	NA	CASSSFTGATGIGAFF	TGTGCCAGCAGTTCATTCACTGGTGCTACAGGCATTGGGGCTTTCTTT
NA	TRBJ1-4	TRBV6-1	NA	CASSEREKLFF	TGTGCCAGCAGTGAAAGGGAGAAACTGTTTTTT
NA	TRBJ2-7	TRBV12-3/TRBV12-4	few	CASSKEAIYEQYF	TGTGCCAGCAGTAAGGAGGCGATCTACGAGCAGTACTTC
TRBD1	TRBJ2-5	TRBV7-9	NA	CASSLPISTGPIEETQYF	TGTGCCAGCAGCTTACCGATCTCGACAGGGCCAATTGAGGAGACCCAGTACTTC
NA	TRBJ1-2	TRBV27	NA	CASSLWEGGGYTF	TGTGCCAGCAGTTTATGGGAGGGCGGTGGCTACACCTTC
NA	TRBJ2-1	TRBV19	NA	CASNPRGGAEQFF	TGTGCCAGTAATCCTAGGGGGGGGGCAGAGCAGTTCTTC
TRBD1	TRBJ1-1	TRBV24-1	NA	CATSDPGQLNTEAFF	TGTGCCACCAGTGACCCGGGACAGCTGAACACTGAAGCTTTCTTT
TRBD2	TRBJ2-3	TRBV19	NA	CASTGLGATDTQYF	TGTGCCAGTACGGGACTAGGGGCCACAGATACGCAGTATTTT
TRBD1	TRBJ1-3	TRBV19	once	CASSPGQGAVGNTIYF	TGTGCCAGTAGTCCGGGACAGGGGGCCGTTGGAAACACCATATATTTT
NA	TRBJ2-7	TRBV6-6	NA	CASNGAGYEQYF	TGTGCCAGCAATGGTGCGGGGTACGAGCAGTACTTC
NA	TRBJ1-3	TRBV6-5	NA	CASMSDTIYF	TGTGCCAGCATGTCAGACACCATATATTTT